The clone carrying this TCR beta chain was seen only once. Its antigen is still unknown. This entry comes from a study of somatic mutations in cytotoxic T cells in rheumatoid arthritis. This table comes from immunoSEQ multiplex PCR, and its TCRdb copy is limited to in-frame clones, with some not included. The data contain 25,000 to 30,000 clones, 82% of them singletons. Study-wide results and caveats: Unlike healthy controls, rheumatoid arthritis patients had CD8+ clonality that increased with age.

The sequencing sample was made of CD8+ T cells sorted from blood. The receptor was derived from a man in his fifties or sixties in good health.

CDR3 loop: CASSILPLAGGGNEQFF. The CDR3 nucleotides read TGTGCCAGCAGCATCCTCCCCCTAGCGGGAGGTGGAAATGAGCAGTTCTTC. V gene TRBV7-6 combines with J gene TRBJ2-1; 11 bases map to TRBD2. Germline lookup yields CDR1 SGHVS and CDR2 FNYEAQ. Trimming took 5 bases from V and 7 from J; bases not matched to a gene: 13. This CDR3 region has 17 residues. Supplemented by reference TRBV7-6 and TRBJ2-1, the full variable domain reads GAGVSQSPRYKVTKRGQDVALRCDPISGHVSLYWYRQALGQGPEFLTYFNYEAQQDKSGLPNDRFSAERPEGSISTLTIQRTEQRDSAMYRCASSILPLAGGGNEQFFGPGTRLTVL.